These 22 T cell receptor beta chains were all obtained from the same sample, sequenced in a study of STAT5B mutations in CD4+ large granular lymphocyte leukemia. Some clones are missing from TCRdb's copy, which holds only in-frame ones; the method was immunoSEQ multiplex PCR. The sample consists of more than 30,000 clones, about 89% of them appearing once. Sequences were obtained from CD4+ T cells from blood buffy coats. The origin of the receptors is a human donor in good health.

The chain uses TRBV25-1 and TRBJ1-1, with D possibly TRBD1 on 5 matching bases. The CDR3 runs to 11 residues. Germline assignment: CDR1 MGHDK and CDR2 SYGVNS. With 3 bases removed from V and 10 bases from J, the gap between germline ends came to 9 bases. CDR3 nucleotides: TGTGCCAGCAGTGACCCCGACAGAGCTTTCTTT. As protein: CASSDPDRAFF.

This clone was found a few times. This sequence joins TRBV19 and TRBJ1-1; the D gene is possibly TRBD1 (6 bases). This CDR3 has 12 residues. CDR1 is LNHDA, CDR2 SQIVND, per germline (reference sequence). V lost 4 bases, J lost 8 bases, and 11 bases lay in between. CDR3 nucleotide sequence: TGTGCCAGTAGTACCCAGGGGAGGGAAGCTTTCTTT. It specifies CASSTQGREAFF.

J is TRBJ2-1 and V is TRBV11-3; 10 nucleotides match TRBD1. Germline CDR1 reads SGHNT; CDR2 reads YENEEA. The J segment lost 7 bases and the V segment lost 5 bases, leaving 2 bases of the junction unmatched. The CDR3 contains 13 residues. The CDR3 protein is CASSRTGGNEQFF. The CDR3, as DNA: TGTGCCAGCAGCCGGACAGGGGGTAATGAGCAGTTCTTC.

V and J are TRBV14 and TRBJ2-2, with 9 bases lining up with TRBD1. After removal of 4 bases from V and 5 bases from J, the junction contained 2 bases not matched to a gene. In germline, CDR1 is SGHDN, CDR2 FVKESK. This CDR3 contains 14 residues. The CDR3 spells CASSRDRVTGELFF. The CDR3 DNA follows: TGTGCCAGCAGCCGGGACAGGGTAACCGGGGAGCTGTTTTTT.

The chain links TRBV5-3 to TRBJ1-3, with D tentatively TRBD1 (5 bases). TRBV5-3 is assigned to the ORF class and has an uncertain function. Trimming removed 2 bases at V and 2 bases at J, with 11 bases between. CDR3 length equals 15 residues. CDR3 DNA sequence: TGTGCCAGAAGCTTAAGTCAGACAGCTGGAAACACCATATATTTT. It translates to CARSLSQTAGNTIYF.

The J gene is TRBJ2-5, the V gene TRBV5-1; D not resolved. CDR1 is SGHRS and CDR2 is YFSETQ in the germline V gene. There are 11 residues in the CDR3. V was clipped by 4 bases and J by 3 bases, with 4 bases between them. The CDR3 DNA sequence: TGCGCCAGCAGCCATGAAGAGACCCAGTACTTC. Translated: CASSHEETQYF.

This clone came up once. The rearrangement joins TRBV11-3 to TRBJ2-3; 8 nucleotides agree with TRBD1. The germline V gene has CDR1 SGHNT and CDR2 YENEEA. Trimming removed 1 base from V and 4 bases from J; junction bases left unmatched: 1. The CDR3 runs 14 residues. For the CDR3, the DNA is TGTGCCAGCAGCTTAGGGACAGGGCCAGATACGCAGTATTTT. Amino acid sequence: CASSLGTGPDTQYF.

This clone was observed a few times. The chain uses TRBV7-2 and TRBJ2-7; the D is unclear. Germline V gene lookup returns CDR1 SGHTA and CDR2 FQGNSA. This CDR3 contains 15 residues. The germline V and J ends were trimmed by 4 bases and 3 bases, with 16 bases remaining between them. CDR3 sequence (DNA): TGTGCCAGCAGCTCCCGACTGTCGAGGAGCTACGAGCAGTACTTC. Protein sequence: CASSSRLSRSYEQYF. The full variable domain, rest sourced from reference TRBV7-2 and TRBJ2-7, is GAGVSQSPSNKVTEKGKDVELRCDPISGHTALYWYRQSLGQGLEFLIYFQGNSAPDKSGLPSDRFSAERTGGSVSTLTIQRTQQEDSAVYLCASSSRLSRSYEQYFGPGTRLTVT.

The CDR3 DNA sequence: TGCGCCAGCAGCTTGGGATCTTTCTATCCTCCTAGCACAGATACGCAGTATTTT. As protein: CASSLGSFYPPSTDTQYF. The chain couples TRBV5-1 to TRBJ2-3; no definite D call. V lost 0 bases, J lost 0 bases, and 17 bases lay in between. Germline V gene sequence: CDR1 SGHRS, CDR2 YFSETQ. CDR3 length: 18 amino acids.

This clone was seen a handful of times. CDR3 DNA sequence: TGTGCCAGCAGCTTAGACAATAACTATGGCTACACCTTC. Translation: CASSLDNNYGYTF. V usage is TRBV7-2 and J usage is TRBJ1-2; no clear D gene. Germline CDR1 SGHTA, CDR2 FQGNSA. V was clipped by 1 base and J by 1 base, with 4 bases between them. The CDR3 is 13 amino acids.

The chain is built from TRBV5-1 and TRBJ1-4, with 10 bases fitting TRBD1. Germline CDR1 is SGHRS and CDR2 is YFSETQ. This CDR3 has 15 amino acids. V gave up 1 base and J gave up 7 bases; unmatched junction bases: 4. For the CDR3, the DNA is TGCGCCAGCAGCTTGATAGGACAGGGGGGTGAAAAACTGTTTTTT. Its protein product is CASSLIGQGGEKLFF.

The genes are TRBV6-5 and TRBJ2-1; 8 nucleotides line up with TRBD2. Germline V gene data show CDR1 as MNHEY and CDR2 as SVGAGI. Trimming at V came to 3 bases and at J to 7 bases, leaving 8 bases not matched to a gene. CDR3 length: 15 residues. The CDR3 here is CASSYSRLALNEQFF. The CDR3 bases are TGTGCCAGCAGTTATTCCCGACTAGCGCTAAATGAGCAGTTCTTC.

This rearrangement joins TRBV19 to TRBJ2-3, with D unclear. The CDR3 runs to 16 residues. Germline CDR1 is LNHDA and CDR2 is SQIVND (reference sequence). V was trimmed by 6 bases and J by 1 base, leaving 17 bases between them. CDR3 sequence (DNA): TGTGCCAGTAGATCGCGGCATGGATACGGCACAGATACGCAGTATTTT. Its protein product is CASRSRHGYGTDTQYF.

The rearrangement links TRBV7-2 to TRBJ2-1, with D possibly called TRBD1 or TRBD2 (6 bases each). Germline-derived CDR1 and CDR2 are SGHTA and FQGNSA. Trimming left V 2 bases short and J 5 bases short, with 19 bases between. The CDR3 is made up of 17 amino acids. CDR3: CASSLPRGGPVDNEQFF. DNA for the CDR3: TGTGCCAGCAGCTTACCCCGTGGGGGGCCAGTGGACAATGAGCAGTTCTTC.

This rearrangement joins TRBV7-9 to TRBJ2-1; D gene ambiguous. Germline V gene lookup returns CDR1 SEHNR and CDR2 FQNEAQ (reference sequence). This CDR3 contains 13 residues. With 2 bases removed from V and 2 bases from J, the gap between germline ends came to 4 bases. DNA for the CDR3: TGTGCCAGCAGCTTAACACCCTACAATGAGCAGTTCTTC. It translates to CASSLTPYNEQFF.

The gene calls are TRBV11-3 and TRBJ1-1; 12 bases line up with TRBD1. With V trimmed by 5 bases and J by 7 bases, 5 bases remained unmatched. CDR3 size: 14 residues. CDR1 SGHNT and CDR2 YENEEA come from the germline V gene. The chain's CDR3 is CASSGTGGRYEAFF. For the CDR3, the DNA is TGTGCCAGCAGCGGGACAGGGGGCCGCTATGAAGCTTTCTTT.

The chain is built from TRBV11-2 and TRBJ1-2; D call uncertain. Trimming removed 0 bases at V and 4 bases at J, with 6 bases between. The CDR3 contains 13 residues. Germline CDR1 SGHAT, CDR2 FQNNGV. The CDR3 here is CASSLDQPYGYTF. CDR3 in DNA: TGTGCCAGCAGCTTAGATCAACCCTATGGCTACACCTTC.

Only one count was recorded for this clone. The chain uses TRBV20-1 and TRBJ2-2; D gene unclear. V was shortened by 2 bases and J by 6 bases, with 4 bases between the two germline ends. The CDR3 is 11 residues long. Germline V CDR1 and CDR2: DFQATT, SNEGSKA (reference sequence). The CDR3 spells CSARIPGELFF. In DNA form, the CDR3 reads TGCAGTGCTAGAATACCCGGGGAGCTGTTTTTT.

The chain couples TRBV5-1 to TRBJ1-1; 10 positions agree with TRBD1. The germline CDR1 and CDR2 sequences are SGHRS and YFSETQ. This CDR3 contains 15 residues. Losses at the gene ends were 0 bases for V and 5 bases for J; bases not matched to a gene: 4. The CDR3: CASSLEPGQGTEAFF. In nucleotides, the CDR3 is TGCGCCAGCAGCTTGGAACCGGGACAGGGGACTGAAGCTTTCTTT.

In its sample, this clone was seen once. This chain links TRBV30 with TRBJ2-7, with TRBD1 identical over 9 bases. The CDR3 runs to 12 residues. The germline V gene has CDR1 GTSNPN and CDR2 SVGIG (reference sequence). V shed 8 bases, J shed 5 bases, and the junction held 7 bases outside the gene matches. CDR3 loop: CAGRDRVNEQYF. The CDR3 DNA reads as TGTGCCGGACGGGACAGGGTTAACGAGCAGTACTTC.

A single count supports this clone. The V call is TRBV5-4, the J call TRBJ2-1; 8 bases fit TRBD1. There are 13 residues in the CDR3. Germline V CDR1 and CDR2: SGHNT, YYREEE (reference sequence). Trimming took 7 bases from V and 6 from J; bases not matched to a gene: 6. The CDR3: CASQDRVGNEQFF. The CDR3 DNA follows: TGTGCCAGCCAGGACAGGGTAGGCAATGAGCAGTTCTTC.

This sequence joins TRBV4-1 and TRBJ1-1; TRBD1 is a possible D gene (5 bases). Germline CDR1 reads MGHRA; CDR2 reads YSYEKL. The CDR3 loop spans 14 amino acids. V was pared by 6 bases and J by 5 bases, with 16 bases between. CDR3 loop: CASRSVLGRTEAFF. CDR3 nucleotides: TGCGCCAGCAGGTCCGTTTTGGGACGGACTGAAGCTTTCTTT.